The clone carrying this TCR beta chain has more than one count but fewer than ten. Its target is unknown. This specimen belongs to a study of identical twins. Findings and caveats of the study: Analyses based on zero insertions could be partly confounded by invariant MAIT and iNKT cells. The more abundant beta clonotypes in cord blood had fewer insertions, and memory repertoires did not show this. Excess twin sharing in beta out-of-frame sequences was weaker.

From the 5' RACE reads, TCRdb called clonotypes with MiXCR, one entry per CDR3 protein. The repertoire consists of 500,000 to 650,000 distinct CDR3 sequences, with around 24% occurring once and the leading ten covering more than 0.4%. These data also formed part of another study, on yellow fever vaccine responses in identical twins.

What was sequenced was CD4+ T cells sorted from blood. This TCR was sampled from a woman aged 18-29 years in good health.

Written as DNA, the CDR3 is TGTGCCAGCAGATTGGGGAGCACAGATACGCAGTATTTT. Translation: CASRLGSTDTQYF. This chain uses TRBV12-3 or TRBV12-4 with TRBJ2-3; D remains unclear. V gave up 6 bases and J gave up 0 bases, with 7 bases separating them. This CDR3 comprises 13 residues.